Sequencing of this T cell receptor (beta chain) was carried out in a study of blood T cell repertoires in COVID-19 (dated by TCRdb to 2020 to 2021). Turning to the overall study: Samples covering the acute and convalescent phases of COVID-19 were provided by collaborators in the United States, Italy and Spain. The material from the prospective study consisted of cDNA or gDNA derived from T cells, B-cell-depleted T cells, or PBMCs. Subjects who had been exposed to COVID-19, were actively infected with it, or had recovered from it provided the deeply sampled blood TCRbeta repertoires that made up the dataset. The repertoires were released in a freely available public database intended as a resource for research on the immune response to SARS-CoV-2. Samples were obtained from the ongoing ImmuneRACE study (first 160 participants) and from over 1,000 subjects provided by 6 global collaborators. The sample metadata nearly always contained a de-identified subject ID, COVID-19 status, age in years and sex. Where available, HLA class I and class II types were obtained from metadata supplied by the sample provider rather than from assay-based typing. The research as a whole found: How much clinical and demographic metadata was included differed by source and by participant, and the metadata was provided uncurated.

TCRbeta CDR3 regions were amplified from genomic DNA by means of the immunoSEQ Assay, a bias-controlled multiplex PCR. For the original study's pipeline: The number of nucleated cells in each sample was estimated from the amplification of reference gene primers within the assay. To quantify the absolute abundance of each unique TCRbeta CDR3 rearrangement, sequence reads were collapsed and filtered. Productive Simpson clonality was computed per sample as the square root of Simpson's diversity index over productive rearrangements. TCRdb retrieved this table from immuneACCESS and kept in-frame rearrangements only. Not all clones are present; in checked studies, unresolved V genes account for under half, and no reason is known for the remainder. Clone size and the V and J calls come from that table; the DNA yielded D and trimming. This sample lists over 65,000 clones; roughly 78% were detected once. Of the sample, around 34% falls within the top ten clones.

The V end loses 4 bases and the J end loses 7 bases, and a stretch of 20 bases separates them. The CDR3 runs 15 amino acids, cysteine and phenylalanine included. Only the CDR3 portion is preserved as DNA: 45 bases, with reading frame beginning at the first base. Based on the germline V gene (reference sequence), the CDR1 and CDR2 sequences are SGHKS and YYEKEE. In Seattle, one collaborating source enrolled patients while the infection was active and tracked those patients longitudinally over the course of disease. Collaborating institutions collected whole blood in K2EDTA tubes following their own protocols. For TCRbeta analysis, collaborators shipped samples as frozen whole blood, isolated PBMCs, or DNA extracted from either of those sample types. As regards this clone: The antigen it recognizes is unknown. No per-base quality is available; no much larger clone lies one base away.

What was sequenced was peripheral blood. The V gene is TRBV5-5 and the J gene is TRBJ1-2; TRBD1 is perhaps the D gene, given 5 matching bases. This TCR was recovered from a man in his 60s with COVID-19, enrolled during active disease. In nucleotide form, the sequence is TGTGCCAGCAGCGTTCTTTACTCGGGGGAAGGTGGCTACACCTTC. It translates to CASSVLYSGEGGYTF.